This TCR beta chain was found in a study of blood T cell repertoires in COVID-19. Libraries were prepared by immunoSEQ multiplex PCR; TCRdb keeps only in-frame clonotypes and omits some of them. The sample includes some 230,000 clones, around 84% of them seen just once. The V and J ends lost 0 bases and 2 bases respectively, with 14 bases between them. CDR3 length: 16 amino acids. Germline V gene sequence: CDR1 MNHEY, CDR2 SMNVEV (reference sequence). Sequencing used peripheral blood. The clonotype was recovered from an older woman who had recovered from COVID-19. The chain employs TRBV27 and TRBJ2-7, with a possible D match to TRBD2 (6 bases). The CDR3 loop is CASSLSSGGVTYEQYF. CDR3 nucleotides: TGTGCCAGCAGTTTATCGAGTGGAGGGGTAACCTACGAGCAGTACTTC.